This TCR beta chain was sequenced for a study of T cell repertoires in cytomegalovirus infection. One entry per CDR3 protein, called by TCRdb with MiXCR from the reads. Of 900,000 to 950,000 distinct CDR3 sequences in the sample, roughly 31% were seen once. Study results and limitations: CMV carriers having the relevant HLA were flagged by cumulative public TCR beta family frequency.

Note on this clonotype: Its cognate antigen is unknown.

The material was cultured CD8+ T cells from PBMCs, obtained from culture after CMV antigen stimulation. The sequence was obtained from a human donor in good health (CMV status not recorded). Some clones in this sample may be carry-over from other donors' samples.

The CDR3 coding sequence is TGTGCCAGTAGTTTAGCAGGGGCCTTGAGGGAGCTGTTTTTT. It translates to CASSLAGALRELFF. This sequence joins TRBV19 and TRBJ2-2; maybe TRBD1 (6 bases). Trimming took 5 bases from V and 9 from J, leaving 16 bases between them. The length of the CDR3 is 14 residues. Germline V lookup: CDR1 LNHDA, CDR2 SQIVND (reference sequence).